This T cell receptor beta chain was identified in a study of T-cell reconstitution after alpha-beta-depleted transplantation in children. This clonotype was seen repeatedly, ten times or more. The TCRbeta library was prepared with unique molecular identifiers. Each CDR3 protein gets one entry after TCRdb re-called the PCR reads with MiXCR. Here the sample spans 350,000 to 450,000 distinct CDR3 sequences, 10% to 15% being singletons. This CDR3 comprises 12 residues. The germline V and J ends were trimmed by 7 bases and 8 bases, with 12 bases remaining between them. CDR1 is ENHRY, CDR2 SYGVKD, per germline.

The clonotype was recovered from a human donor who donated a stem cell graft to a child with Fanconi anemia. Sequencing was performed on PBMCs, taken from the stem cell graft. This chain connects TRBV10-3 to TRBJ2-4, with no clear D. CDR3 sequence: CAIKGMDDIQYF. DNA for the CDR3: TGTGCCATCAAAGGAATGGATGACATTCAGTACTTC.